This T cell receptor beta chain was identified during a study of monozygotic twins with inflammatory bowel disease (dated by TCRdb to between 2018 and 2021). Describing the broader study: A total of roughly 28 monozygotic twin pairs were included in the full study, comprising nine German pairs (four IBD-concordant, five IBD-discordant) and 19 IBD-discordant Danish pairs. Disease-associated traits were sought mainly through comparisons between IBD patients and their genetically identical healthy co-twins within discordant pairs. Each individual had, on average, about 151 000 unique TCRalpha sequences and 181 000 unique TCRbeta sequences available for analysis.

What the study reported, not specific to this receptor: No single strong signal or clonotype linked to IBD turned up in the results, so the idea that one exists was not supported. Because patients were on differing immunosuppressive treatments, the repertoires may have picked up extra background noise and inter-individual variability. Different T cell subtypes could not be distinguished in the analysis. Compared with healthy twins, IBD patients had fewer clonotypes in common with other individuals, a difference most pronounced in patients showing signs of disease activity. Repertoire similarity did not differ between concordant and discordant twins, which could be due to limited statistical power. TCRbeta repertoire diversity, by inverse Simpson index, was decreased in IBD patients compared with their healthy co-twins.

Reading the germline V gene (reference sequence) gives CDR1 DFQATT and CDR2 SNEGSKA. From its cysteine to its phenylalanine, the CDR3 spans 13 amino acids. The protein alone is recorded here. From each donor, an approximately 2.5 ml peripheral blood sample was drawn into PAXgene tubes and stored at -80 degrees C. Without any T cell sorting, total RNA was extracted from whole blood using the PAXgene blood miRNA kit on an automated QIAcube. Deep TCRalpha and TCRbeta repertoire profiling with unique molecular barcoding was performed on peripheral blood of monozygotic twin pairs concordant or discordant for inflammatory bowel disease. Smoking habits were recorded for all twin pairs, and individuals were classified as current, former or never smokers. The receptor library was made with 5' RACE. The input for every TCR library was 3500 ng of total RNA. cDNA was synthesized with SMARTScribe reverse transcriptase in eight separate reactions per sample. During cDNA synthesis, unique molecular identifiers containing a 6-nucleotide sample barcode were introduced by template switching. TCRalpha and TCRbeta cDNA was amplified by two nested PCRs of 16 and 9 cycles, with bead purification after each PCR. Before amplification, the cDNA was treated with uracil DNA-glycosylase and purified using the QIAquick PCR purification kit. The second PCR added Illumina TruSeq-compatible adapters along with sample-specific barcodes. TapeStation and Qubit were used to check library quality and concentration, and 5 ng of each library was pooled. Sequencing of the pooled libraries was done on an Illumina HiSeq2500 single-index Rapid Run using custom sequencing primers and 2 x 100 bp reads. In the authors' own workflow: MiGEC version 1.2.6 was used for UMI-based consensus assembly, which corrected PCR and sequencing errors. MiXCR version 2.1.1 handled V(D)J alignment, clonotype assembly and CDR3 extraction. Normalisation of gene usage, clonotype sharing and MAIT/NKT TCR abundance was achieved by analysing the top 1000, 10 000 and 20 000 clonotypes per sample. Diversity was computed as the inverse Simpson index with the vegan R package after downsampling to 27 000 UMIs. Paired Mann-Whitney U tests on discordant twin pairs were used, with Benjamini-Hochberg multiple-testing correction. Each CDR3 protein sequence appears as one entry after TCRdb reprocessed the reads, and no DNA is included. The V and J calls were not made by the authors but by TCRdb's processing. The table of this sample itemizes more than 350,000 distinct CDR3 sequences. The top ten clonotypes cover 2% to 3% of the sample.

As to this clonotype: No cognate antigen has been identified for it.

The rearrangement joined TRBV20-1 to TRBJ2-1; TCRdb indicates TRBD1, and absent DNA this call remains unverified. Material for sequencing was blood. This receptor was identified in a human donor with ulcerative colitis or Crohn's disease, or a healthy co-twin of an affected twin (not recorded which). The CDR3 region: CSASLTGGNEQFF.